Listed here are 20 T cell receptor beta chains from one sample, sequenced in a study of T cells in Graves' hyperthyroidism and ophthalmopathy. The TCR beta CDR3 regions underwent amplification using RNA transcripts as the source. Carried out on the TCR CDR3, a first-round RT-PCR used the HTBI primer set. TCRdb recomputed calls from the multiplex PCR reads with MiXCR, one row per CDR3 protein. The table lists around 700,000 distinct CDR3 sequences, about 17% of them singletons. Sequenced sample: blood. The receptor set was obtained from a woman in her forties or fifties with Graves' hyperthyroidism that later progressed to Graves' ophthalmopathy.

In its sample, this clonotype was seen many times. The V gene is TRBV6-5, the J gene TRBJ2-2; 7 nucleotides agree with TRBD1. Germline CDR1 reads MNHEY; CDR2 reads SVGAGI. This CDR3 contains 18 residues. After removal of 0 bases from V and 6 bases from J, the junction contained 13 bases not matched to a gene. CDR3 bases: TGTGCCAGCAGTTACTCTGAGACAGGGTCTTTTGGGTCCGGGGAGCTGTTTTTT. This codes for CASSYSETGSFGSGELFF.

This clonotype was detected a few times. The V and J genes are TRBV20-1 and TRBJ1-2; a weak D match, TRBD1 (5 bases). Trimming left V 4 bases short and J 3 bases short, with 15 bases between. From germline, CDR1 is DFQATT and CDR2 SNEGSKA (reference sequence). The CDR3 spans 14 residues. The CDR3 nucleotides read TGCAGTGCTAAGCAGGGCTTGAGGGACTATGGCTACACCTTC. Translation: CSAKQGLRDYGYTF.

This rearrangement joins TRBV4-1 to TRBJ2-5, with D possibly TRBD2 on 7 matching bases. Germline CDR1 MGHRA, CDR2 YSYEKL. The CDR3 has 15 residues. The V and J ends lost 0 bases and 2 bases respectively, with 10 bases between them. The chain's CDR3 is CASSQEGRGQETQYF. The CDR3 DNA is TGCGCCAGCAGCCAAGAAGGGAGGGGGCAAGAGACCCAGTACTTC.

This clonotype was picked up one time. This chain uses TRBV29-1 with TRBJ2-7; 8 bases are shared with TRBD1. This CDR3 comprises 13 residues. The J segment lost 0 bases and the V segment lost 5 bases, leaving 3 bases of the junction unmatched. The germline CDR1 and CDR2 sequences are SQVTM and ANQGSEA. This chain's CDR3 is CSVRQGISYEQYF. The DNA of the CDR3 is TGCAGCGTTCGACAGGGGATCTCCTACGAGCAGTACTTC.

The sample holds many counts of this clonotype. This sequence joins TRBV30 and TRBJ1-1; 7 bases match TRBD1. Germline CDR1 is GTSNPN and CDR2 is SVGIG (reference sequence). V lost 4 bases to trimming and J lost 6 bases; unmatched junction nucleotides: 8. The CDR3 spans 13 residues. The DNA of the CDR3 is TGTGCCTGGAACGGGGGGCAGGGGGCTGAAGCTTTCTTT. Translating gives CAWNGGQGAEAFF.

At least ten counts were recorded for this clonotype. This chain connects TRBV20-1 to TRBJ2-3; D gene ambiguous. Germline V CDR1 and CDR2: DFQATT, SNEGSKA (reference sequence). Trimming took off 4 bases at V and 4 bases at J, with 9 bases between the two ends. There are 12 residues in the CDR3. For the CDR3, the DNA is TGCAGTGCTACGCAACAAGCAGATACGCAGTATTTT. Translating it yields CSATQQADTQYF.

This clonotype has more than one count but fewer than ten. The J gene is TRBJ2-3, the V gene TRBV4-1; 11 bases match TRBD1. The CDR3 extends over 16 amino acids. Per the germline V gene, CDR1 is MGHRA and CDR2 is YSYEKL. The trim removed 4 bases at V and 2 bases at J, leaving 5 bases unmatched. The CDR3 loop is CASSPRTGGFTDTQYF. In DNA form, the CDR3 reads TGCGCCAGCAGCCCTCGGACAGGGGGCTTCACAGATACGCAGTATTTT.

The genes are TRBV2 and TRBJ1-4; 9 nucleotides align to TRBD1. The junction had 3 bases not matched to a gene; V was cut back by 2 bases and J by 5 bases. Germline values: CDR1 SNHLY, CDR2 FYNNEI. This CDR3 region has 15 residues. CDR3 DNA: TGTGCCAGCAGTGAATATGGGACAGGGAATGAAAAACTGTTTTTT. Translation gives CASSEYGTGNEKLFF.

This clonotype was counted a few times. This chain uses TRBV7-8 with TRBJ1-6, with 7 bases identical to TRBD1. This CDR3 is built from 15 residues. The junction had 12 bases not matched to a gene; V was cut back by 7 bases and J by 9 bases. Germline CDR1 SGHVS, CDR2 FQNEAQ. The chain's CDR3 is CASIPTGTVGSPLHF. CDR3 sequence (DNA): TGTGCCAGCATCCCGACCGGGACAGTGGGTTCACCCCTCCACTTT.

In its sample, this clonotype was seen many times. This chain joins TRBV2 and TRBJ1-6; D unclear. The V and J ends lost 3 bases and 7 bases respectively, with 4 bases between them. This CDR3 is 12 amino acids long. Germline assignment: CDR1 SNHLY and CDR2 FYNNEI. CDR3 in amino acids: CASSDANSPLHF. The CDR3 DNA reads TGTGCCAGCAGTGATGCGAATTCACCCCTCCACTTT. The whole variable domain, remainder taken from reference TRBV2 and TRBJ1-6, is EPEVTQTPSHQVTQMGQEVILRCVPISNHLYFYWYRQILGQKVEFLVSFYNNEISEKSEIFDDQFSVERPDGSNFTLKIRSTKLEDSAMYFCASSDANSPLHFGNGTRLTVT.

This clonotype was observed a handful of times. The genes are TRBV14 and TRBJ1-2, with a possible D match to TRBD1 (5 bases). The germline CDR1 and CDR2 sequences are SGHDN and FVKESK. This CDR3 is 15 amino acids long. V dropped 2 bases and J dropped 7 bases, with 17 bases sitting between them. CDR3 protein: CASSQLTLSGVGYTF. The CDR3 DNA follows: TGTGCCAGCAGCCAATTGACTCTCTCGGGGGTTGGCTACACCTTC.

The chain combines TRBV6-2 or TRBV6-3 with TRBJ1-2, with D maybe TRBD1 (6 bases). Germline values: CDR1 MNHEY, CDR2 SVGEGT. The length of the CDR3 is 12 residues. V was cut by 1 base and J by 10 bases, with 10 bases left in between. CDR3 sequence (DNA): TGTGCCAGCAGTTACTGGGACACAGACTACACCTTC. This codes for CASSYWDTDYTF.

This clonotype was seen more than once but under ten times. The chain joins TRBV19 to TRBJ1-1; 7 bases are shared with TRBD1. The germline V gene has CDR1 LNHDA and CDR2 SQIVND (reference sequence). This CDR3 contains 15 residues. The J segment lost 0 bases and the V segment lost 1 base, leaving 2 bases of the junction unmatched. The CDR3 DNA sequence: TGTGCCAGTAGTATAGCGGGACAGCTGAACACTGAAGCTTTCTTT. This encodes CASSIAGQLNTEAFF.

The chain recombines TRBV20-1 with TRBJ2-2; 9 nucleotides match TRBD1. Per germline, CDR1 DFQATT and CDR2 SNEGSKA (reference sequence). The CDR3 covers 14 residues. Trimming cost V 6 bases and J 9 bases; bases outside gene matches: 11. The CDR3 reads CSARGQGQVRELFF. For the CDR3, the DNA is TGCAGTGCCCGAGGACAGGGGCAGGTCCGGGAGCTGTTTTTT.

V is TRBV12-3 or TRBV12-4 and J is TRBJ2-7, with D unresolved. This CDR3 is built from 11 residues. The V end lost 6 bases, the J end lost 7 bases, and 10 bases lay between the germline ends. The CDR3: CASSQTREQYF. The DNA for the CDR3 is TGTGCCAGCAGCCAGACCAGGGAGCAGTACTTC.

This chain connects TRBV24-1 to TRBJ2-1; 11 bases line up with TRBD1. V was pared by 4 bases and J by 10 bases, with 5 bases of the junction left unmatched. The CDR3 length is 14 residues. Germline CDR1 KGHDR, CDR2 SFDVKD. The CDR3 sequence is CATSERGQGGEQFF. Here the CDR3 DNA reads TGTGCCACCAGTGAGCGGGGACAGGGGGGGGAGCAGTTCTTC.

In this sample, this clonotype turned up a few times. The rearrangement joins TRBV4-1 to TRBJ1-1; the match to TRBD1 covers 7 bases. The CDR3 is 16 residues long. The germline V gene encodes CDR1 MGHRA and CDR2 YSYEKL. V shed 2 bases, J shed 2 bases, and the junction held 8 bases outside the gene matches. The CDR3 spells CASSQLQGTLNTEAFF. The DNA for the CDR3 is TGCGCCAGCAGCCAATTACAGGGGACCCTCAACACTGAAGCTTTCTTT.

In this sample, this clonotype turned up many times. The rearrangement uses TRBV20-1 and TRBJ2-3, with 9 bases lining up with TRBD2. In germline, CDR1 is DFQATT, CDR2 SNEGSKA (reference sequence). The CDR3 has 16 residues. V was pared by 6 bases and J by 6 bases, with 16 bases of the junction left unmatched. CDR3 DNA sequence: TGCAGTGCGGTCGAACGAGGCGGCGGGGGGGGGGATACGCAGTATTTT. Its protein product is CSAVERGGGGGDTQYF.

This clonotype was counted at least ten times. CDR3 coding DNA: TGTGCCAGCAGTTACCACGGGGCCGGAAAAGAGACCCAGTACTTC. Amino acid sequence: CASSYHGAGKETQYF. The chain uses TRBV6-5 and TRBJ2-5; possibly TRBD1 or TRBD2 for D (5 bases each). The CDR3 spans 15 residues. Trimming took 2 bases from V and 3 from J, leaving 13 bases between them. Germline lookup yields CDR1 MNHEY and CDR2 SVGAGI.

The chain has TRBV30 and TRBJ1-2, with D perhaps TRBD1 (6 bases). The germline CDR1 and CDR2 sequences are GTSNPN and SVGIG (reference sequence). The CDR3 covers 14 residues. The V gene lost 4 bases and the J gene lost 4 bases, with 16 bases spanning the gap. As DNA, the CDR3 is TGTGCCTGGAATCGGCCAGGGGAGTCCTATGGCTACACCTTC. Translating it yields CAWNRPGESYGYTF.